One sample yielded the 20 T cell receptor beta chains listed below, sequenced in a study of breast tumors, draining lymph nodes, adjacent tissues. Each CDR3 protein is one row after TCRdb ran MiXCR on the multiplex PCR reads. The sample consists of some 21,000 distinct CDR3 sequences, about two fifths of them appearing once. Sequenced material: breast tumor tissue. The source is a female donor with breast cancer. Some clones in this sample may be carry-over from other donors' samples.

The sample holds many counts of this clonotype. CDR3 DNA: TGCGCCAGCAGCTTCTCATTAGCCAAAAACATTCAGTACTTC. Residues: CASSFSLAKNIQYF. The chain employs TRBV5-1 and TRBJ2-4; D is ambiguous. There are 14 residues in the CDR3. Deletions cut 2 bases from V and 0 bases from J, with 6 bases between. Per the germline V gene, CDR1 is SGHRS and CDR2 is YFSETQ.

The table lists this clonotype with many counts. The rearrangement uses TRBV10-3 and TRBJ2-5, with D hard to call. The germline CDR1 and CDR2 sequences are ENHRY and SYGVKD. There are 11 residues in the CDR3. Trimming took 7 bases from V and 5 from J, leaving 8 bases between them. The CDR3 sequence: CAIKSWETQYF. The DNA of the CDR3 is TGTGCCATCAAATCCTGGGAGACCCAGTACTTC.

This clonotype showed up many times. This rearrangement joins TRBV7-2 to TRBJ2-7; no definite D call. With 5 bases removed from V and 7 bases from J, the gap between germline ends came to 18 bases. The CDR3 spans 14 residues. Germline V gives CDR1 SGHTA, CDR2 FQGNSA. CDR3 bases: TGTGCCAGCAGCCCTACTAAGTTACGCGGAGAGCAGTACTTC. Protein: CASSPTKLRGEQYF.

The genes are TRBV6-4 and TRBJ2-3, with 9 bases aligning to TRBD2. Looked up from germline, CDR1 is MRHNA and CDR2 is SNTAGT. The trim removed 4 bases at V and 5 bases at J, leaving 7 bases unmatched. This CDR3 is 15 amino acids long. The CDR3 nucleotides read TGTGCCAGCAGTGTTGGCGGGGGGGCAGAAGATACGCAGTATTTT. Translated, it gives CASSVGGGAEDTQYF.

This clonotype was picked up many times. The chain uses TRBV5-5 and TRBJ2-2; 9 nucleotides align to TRBD1. The germline V gene has CDR1 SGHKS and CDR2 YYEKEE (reference sequence). CDR3 length: 17 residues. V gave up 0 bases and J gave up 5 bases; unmatched junction bases: 8. The CDR3 DNA follows: TGTGCCAGCAGCTTGGCATGGGGGACAGGGCGAACCGGGGAGCTGTTTTTT. Protein product: CASSLAWGTGRTGELFF.

The chain combines TRBV11-2 with TRBJ2-3; 10 bases map to TRBD2. In germline, CDR1 is SGHAT, CDR2 FQNNGV. There are 16 residues in the CDR3. V lost 5 bases to trimming and J lost 2 bases; unmatched junction nucleotides: 7. The CDR3 loop is CASSLQLAGFTDTQYF. CDR3 in DNA: TGTGCCAGCAGCCTCCAACTAGCGGGGTTCACAGATACGCAGTATTTT.

Concerning this clonotype itself: A much larger clonotype is one base distant, so this may be a read error. The chain carries TRBV5-1 and TRBJ1-2; 9 positions agree with TRBD1. The J segment lost 8 bases and the V segment lost 0 bases, leaving 5 bases of the junction unmatched. There are 14 residues in the CDR3. Germline V gene sequence: CDR1 SGHRS, CDR2 YFSETQ. The CDR3 reads CASSLARTGDGYTF. The CDR3 bases are TGCGCCAGCAGCTTGGCCCGGACAGGGGACGGCTACACCTTC.

CDR3 nucleotide sequence: TGTGCCAGCAGCGTAGGGGGACTAGCGGGAGGTGAGCAGTTCTTC. Protein: CASSVGGLAGGEQFF. V usage is TRBV9 and J usage is TRBJ2-1, with 15 bases lining up with TRBD2. V shed 0 bases, J shed 9 bases, and the junction held 1 base outside the gene matches. The CDR3 covers 15 residues. CDR1 is SGDLS and CDR2 is YYNGEE in the germline V gene.

The chain recombines TRBV5-1 with TRBJ2-6; 8 bases fit TRBD1. Germline CDR1 reads SGHRS; CDR2 reads YFSETQ. With V trimmed by 6 bases and J by 3 bases, 5 bases remained unmatched. The CDR3 loop spans 15 amino acids. CDR3 in DNA: TGCGCCAGCATACAGGGACAGGTTGGGGCCAACGTCCTGACTTTC. This codes for CASIQGQVGANVLTF.

This clonotype occurred many times. This chain uses TRBV9 with TRBJ2-2; D ambiguous. The CDR3 has 16 amino acids. Germline-derived CDR1 and CDR2 are SGDLS and YYNGEE. V shed 3 bases and J shed 0 bases, with 12 bases lying between them. The CDR3 nucleotides read TGTGCCAGCAGCGGAGGCCGAGGCGCGAACACCGGGGAGCTGTTTTTT. Translating it yields CASSGGRGANTGELFF.

The J gene is TRBJ1-1, the V gene TRBV5-1; D not certain. The V gene lost 3 bases and the J gene lost 2 bases, with 11 bases spanning the gap. This CDR3 contains 14 residues. Per germline, CDR1 SGHRS and CDR2 YFSETQ. The CDR3 DNA is TGCGCCAGCAGCTCAAGGAAGGTTAACACTGAAGCTTTCTTT. Its translation is CASSSRKVNTEAFF.

As to this clonotype: A much more abundant neighbour one base away suggests this may be a read error. V gene TRBV12-3 or TRBV12-4 combines with J gene TRBJ1-2; TRBD1 agrees at 8 bases. V lost 3 bases, J lost 5 bases, and 8 bases stayed unmatched. This CDR3 has 15 residues. CDR3 amino acids: CASSFATGAEYGYTF. The CDR3 DNA reads as TGTGCCAGCAGTTTCGCGACAGGGGCCGAATATGGCTACACCTTC.

This clonotype was picked up many times. The chain employs TRBV9 and TRBJ2-2; TRBD1 agrees at 12 bases. CDR1 SGDLS and CDR2 YYNGEE come from the germline V gene. J was trimmed by 8 bases and V by 8 bases; bases with no gene match: 4. This CDR3 is 13 amino acids long. The CDR3 reads CASGTGGRGELFF. The CDR3, as DNA: TGTGCCAGTGGGACAGGGGGCAGGGGGGAGCTGTTTTTT.

The chain is built from TRBV19 and TRBJ2-3, with D hard to call. V was shortened by 3 bases and J by 1 base, with 5 bases between the two germline ends. The germline gives CDR1 LNHDA, CDR2 SQIVND (reference sequence). There are 13 residues in the CDR3. The CDR3 protein is CASSIGGTDTQYF. CDR3 nucleotide sequence: TGTGCCAGTAGTATCGGTGGCACAGATACGCAGTATTTT. Looking up the rest from reference TRBV19 and TRBJ2-3 gives the full variable domain: DGGITQSPKYLFRKEGQNVTLSCEQNLNHDAMYWYRQDPGQGLRLIYYSQIVNDFQKGDIAEGYSVSREKKESFPLTVTSAQKNPTAFYLCASSIGGTDTQYFGPGTRLTVL.

Note on this clonotype: A much larger clone lies a single base off, so this may be a read error. The V call is TRBV18, the J call TRBJ2-7; tentatively, D is TRBD2 (6 bases). The CDR3 is 15 residues long. Per germline, CDR1 KGHSH and CDR2 LQKENI. The CDR3 nucleotides are TGTGCCGGCTCACCCGGAGATGCGGGGAGTAGGGAGCAGTACTTC. Amino acids: CAGSPGDAGSREQYF.

V gene TRBV7-9 combines with J gene TRBJ2-3; tentatively, D is TRBD2 (6 bases). The CDR3 spans 16 residues. V shed 1 base and J shed 7 bases, with 18 bases lying between them. Per germline, CDR1 SEHNR and CDR2 FQNEAQ (reference sequence). CDR3 residues: CASSLEQGGNMNTQYF. The CDR3 DNA sequence: TGTGCCAGCAGCTTAGAGCAGGGCGGGAATATGAATACGCAGTATTTT.

The V call is TRBV11-2, the J call TRBJ2-7; the D gene could be TRBD1 or TRBD2 (6 bases each). The CDR3 length is 15 residues. Germline assignment: CDR1 SGHAT and CDR2 FQNNGV. V lost 3 bases and J lost 4, with 16 bases in between. The CDR3 protein is CASSFQWGALYEQYF. The CDR3 DNA is TGTGCCAGCAGCTTTCAATGGGGGGCGCTTTACGAGCAGTACTTC.

This clonotype was counted a single time. The junction does not match germline at one end; this may be a read error. This chain links TRBV19 with TRBJ2-3, with D hard to call. The CDR3 extends over 13 amino acids. Per germline, CDR1 LNHDA and CDR2 SQIVND (reference sequence). CDR3 protein: CAGSTRSADTQYF. The CDR3 DNA reads as TGTGCCGGTAGTACCAGATCTGCAGATACGCAGTATTTT.

This sequence joins TRBV20-1 and TRBJ1-3, with 7 bases fitting TRBD1. CDR3 length: 13 residues. The V gene's germline CDR1 is DFQATT and CDR2 SNEGSKA (reference sequence). The V segment lost 5 bases and the J segment 6 bases; nucleotides outside the gene matches: 7. CDR3 loop: CSAWDSQENTIYF. In DNA, the CDR3 is TGCAGTGCTTGGGACAGCCAGGAAAACACCATATATTTT.

The table lists this clonotype with a few counts. This may arise from a read error, as a much more abundant clone is one base away. The chain combines TRBV7-8 with TRBJ1-2; D perhaps matches TRBD1 (5 bases). The CDR3 has 15 amino acids. Germline lookup yields CDR1 SGHVS and CDR2 FQNEAQ. CDR3 DNA sequence: TGTGCCAGCAGCTTAGCGGGGGGGGGAAACTATGGCTACCCCTTC. Translating gives CASSLAGGGNYGYPF. Supplemented by reference TRBV7-8 and TRBJ1-2, the full variable domain reads GAGVSQSPRYKVAKRGQDVALRCDPISGHVSLFWYQQALGQGPEFLTYFQNEAQLDKSGLPSDRFFAERPEGSVSTLKIQRTQQEDSAVYLCASSLAGGGNYGYPFGSGTRLTVV.